These T cell receptor beta chains were read from a single sample in a study of blood T cell repertoires in COVID-19. Profiled with immunoSEQ multiplex PCR; TCRdb holds only in-frame clones, not every one. The table includes about 21,000 clones, around 89% detected once. The sequenced sample consisted of peripheral blood. These receptors all come from a man between 65 and 79 years old with active COVID-19. CDR3s include the opening cysteine and the closing phenylalanine or tryptophan. D genes are given only for firm matches. The size entry is marked missing in some rows and otherwise reads once, few, many or a size class.

d_gene	len	v_gene	abundance	j_gene	CDR3nt	CDR3aa
.	14	TRBV3-1/TRBV3-2	once	TRBJ1-2	TGTGCCAGCAGCCAAGACAGGGTGGTTCGTGGCTACACCTTC	CASSQDRVVRGYTF
.	13	TRBV10-3	.	TRBJ2-5	TGTGCCATCAGTGAGCCAGGGAAAGAGACCCAGTACTTC	CAISEPGKETQYF
.	15	TRBV5-4	.	TRBJ1-1	TGTGCCAGCAGCTTGGGCGGGGGTAAGGGCACTGAAGCTTTCTTT	CASSLGGGKGTEAFF
TRBD1	15	TRBV5-4	.	TRBJ2-1	TGTGCCAGCAGCTTCCCGGGACAGGGGGGCAATGAGCAGTTCTTC	CASSFPGQGGNEQFF
TRBD1	16	TRBV5-4	.	TRBJ1-1	TGTGCCAGCAGCACGGAGGCTATAGGGACAGGGACTGAAGCTTTCTTT	CASSTEAIGTGTEAFF
TRBD2	15	TRBV7-9	.	TRBJ2-3	TGTGCCAGCAGCTTATCTAGCGGGTACACAGATACGCAGTATTTT	CASSLSSGYTDTQYF
TRBD1	16	TRBV7-8	few	TRBJ2-7	TGTGCCAGCAGCTTGGGTGGGGGACAGGGTTCCTACGAGCAGTACTTC	CASSLGGGQGSYEQYF
TRBD2	13	TRBV10-3	.	TRBJ2-7	TGTGCCATCAAGAGCGGGGTGTCCTACGAGCAGTACTTC	CAIKSGVSYEQYF
TRBD1	13	TRBV10-3	.	TRBJ1-2	TGTGCCACCGGACAGGCCTATAACTATGGCTACACCTTC	CATGQAYNYGYTF
.	13	TRBV2	once	TRBJ1-1	TGTGCCAGCAGGGACAGTAGGAACACTGAAGCTTTCTTT	CASRDSRNTEAFF
.	11	TRBV7-2	.	TRBJ2-7	TGTGCCAGCAGCCCCGGCTACGAGCAGTACTTC	CASSPGYEQYF
.	15	TRBV5-6	.	TRBJ2-2	TGTGCCAGCAGCTTGAGGTTACAGCGGGCCGGGGAGCTGTTTTTT	CASSLRLQRAGELFF
TRBD1	15	TRBV30	.	TRBJ1-4	TGTGCCTGGAGTGTATATGCAGGGGGCGGTGAAAAACTGTTTTTT	CAWSVYAGGGEKLFF
.	14	TRBV9	.	TRBJ1-3	TGTGCCAGCAGCGTAGAGAGCTCTGGAAACACCATATATTTT	CASSVESSGNTIYF
.	14	TRBV19	.	TRBJ1-1	TGTGCCAGTAGACTTCGACAGTCGAACACTGAAGCTTTCTTT	CASRLRQSNTEAFF
TRBD1	13	TRBV7-9	.	TRBJ2-5	TGTGCCAGCAGTCCCAGGGGGCCAGAGACCCAGTACTTC	CASSPRGPETQYF
TRBD1	15	TRBV15	.	TRBJ2-2	TGTGCCACCAGCAGACCCAGGGGGTCGGTCGGGGAGCTGTTTTTT	CATSRPRGSVGELFF
.	11	TRBV4-2	once	TRBJ2-5	TGTGCCAGCAGCCAAGAGGGACTTCAGTACTTC	CASSQEGLQYF
.	15	TRBV7-7	.	TRBJ2-1	TGTGCTAGCAGCCCAAGCCCCGGTGAGAACAATGAGCAGTTCTTC	CASSPSPGENNEQFF
.	16	TRBV21-1	.	TRBJ1-5	TGTGCCAGCAGCAAAGGGTGGACAGCAGGATATCAGCCCCAGCATTTT	CASSKGWTAGYQPQHF
TRBD1	16	TRBV5-1	.	TRBJ1-1	TGCGCCAGCAGCCCGGGGACAGGGGGTCCGAACACTGAAGCTTTCTTT	CASSPGTGGPNTEAFF
.	16	TRBV7-2	.	TRBJ2-3	TGTGCCAGCAGCTTAGAAGCGGATCTCAGCACAGATACGCAGTATTTT	CASSLEADLSTDTQYF
.	15	TRBV6-5	.	TRBJ2-5	TGTGCCAGCAGTAGCTCCGGGACAGCGGGCGAGACCCAGTACTTC	CASSSSGTAGETQYF
.	19	TRBV3-1/TRBV3-2	.	TRBJ2-1	TGTGCCAGCAGCCAAGATCCCGTACAGGGTTTGGAAGCCTACAATGAGCAGTTCTTC	CASSQDPVQGLEAYNEQFF
.	16	TRBV18	.	TRBJ2-6	TGTGCCAGCTCCCCCGTGGCAGACTCTGGGGCCAACGTCCTGACTTTC	CASSPVADSGANVLTF
TRBD1	17	TRBV11-3	.	TRBJ1-2	TGTGCCAGCAGCTTAGACCCCGGGACAGGAGTGAACTATGGCTACACCTTC	CASSLDPGTGVNYGYTF
.	14	TRBV11-2	.	TRBJ1-1	TGTGCCAGCAGCCCCCCTACGCCACTCGCTGAAGCTTTCTTT	CASSPPTPLAEAFF
TRBD2	13	TRBV29-1	.	TRBJ2-5	TGCAGCGTTGACGTTATTAGCGGGGGCACCCAGTACTTC	CSVDVISGGTQYF
TRBD1	15	TRBV11-3	.	TRBJ2-3	TGTGCCAGCAGACCCCGGGACAGAGGCACAGATACGCAGTATTTT	CASRPRDRGTDTQYF
.	14	TRBV5-1	.	TRBJ2-3	TGCGCCAGCAGGACGGGGGAGAACACAGATACGCAGTATTTT	CASRTGENTDTQYF
.	13	TRBV2	.	TRBJ1-1	TGTGCCAGCGGGGGACATACCAACACTGAAGCTTTCTTT	CASGGHTNTEAFF
TRBD1	13	TRBV2	.	TRBJ1-1	TGTGCCAGCAGCTTGGGACAGCTCGTCGAAGCTTTCTTT	CASSLGQLVEAFF
.	13	TRBV6-5	.	TRBJ1-2	TGTGCCAGCAGATGGACAGAAAACTATGGCTACACCTTC	CASRWTENYGYTF
TRBD1	14	TRBV5-6	few	TRBJ2-7	TGTGCCAGCAGCCCGACAGGGATCCCCTACGAGCAGTACTTC	CASSPTGIPYEQYF
TRBD2	15	TRBV2	.	TRBJ2-1	TGTGCCAGCCTTCAGACTAGCGGGAGTTCGAATGAGCAGTTCTTC	CASLQTSGSSNEQFF
.	14	TRBV19	.	TRBJ1-1	TGTGCCAGTAGTTATGTAGAACGGAACACTGAAGCTTTCTTT	CASSYVERNTEAFF
.	14	TRBV6-5	.	TRBJ1-2	TGTGCCAGCTCGACGGGGGGGCGCCTCTATGGCTACACCTTC	CASSTGGRLYGYTF
.	15	TRBV5-5	once	TRBJ1-3	TGTGCCAGCAGCTTGATCTGGGAGTCTGGAAACACCATATATTTT	CASSLIWESGNTIYF
TRBD1	18	TRBV11-3	.	TRBJ1-4	TGTGCCAGCAGCTTAGATCTCGGACAGGGGAGTTTTCGTGAAAAACTGTTTTTT	CASSLDLGQGSFREKLFF
TRBD1	16	TRBV30	.	TRBJ1-2	TGTGCCTGGAGTGAAGGACAGGGGATTTCCCGCTATGGCTACACCTTC	CAWSEGQGISRYGYTF
TRBD2	13	TRBV30	.	TRBJ2-1	TGTGCCTGGAAACTAGCGGGGGGGCATGAGCAGTTCTTC	CAWKLAGGHEQFF
TRBD1	17	TRBV30	.	TRBJ1-5	TGTGCCTGGAGTGTAGGGGCGACAGGGGAAAGCAATCAGCCCCAGCATTTT	CAWSVGATGESNQPQHF
TRBD1	17	TRBV5-1	.	TRBJ1-6	TGCGCCAGCAGCTTAGGGTCATCGAGGACAGGTCAATCACCCCTCCACTTT	CASSLGSSRTGQSPLHF
TRBD2	14	TRBV12-5	.	TRBJ2-7	TGTGCTAGTGGGGGGACTAGCGGGGTCTACGAGCAGTACTTC	CASGGTSGVYEQYF
.	16	TRBV19	.	TRBJ2-6	TGTGCCAGTAGTATTCTCCAGGGTTCTGGGGCCAACGTCCTGACTTTC	CASSILQGSGANVLTF
TRBD1	15	TRBV6-5	.	TRBJ1-2	TGTGCCAGCCTGAGATTACAGGGGAATCGTTGGGGCTACACCTTC	CASLRLQGNRWGYTF
TRBD1	17	TRBV6-4	.	TRBJ2-3	TGTGCCAGCAGTCCGGAGCCGGGAAAAGGGGGCGCAGATACGCAGTATTTT	CASSPEPGKGGADTQYF
.	14	TRBV10-1	.	TRBJ2-7	TGCGCCAGCAGTGAGTCGGCAGGGAAGAACGAGCAGTACTTC	CASSESAGKNEQYF
.	17	TRBV4-2	.	TRBJ1-2	TGTGCCAGCAGCCGCCCTAGGGAGTCGGGGGGCTCCGATGGCTACACCTTC	CASSRPRESGGSDGYTF
TRBD1	16	TRBV5-6	once	TRBJ1-5	TGTGCCAGCAGCCGCGGGACAGCACTTAGCAATCAGCCCCAGCATTTT	CASSRGTALSNQPQHF
.	14	TRBV9	.	TRBJ2-2	TGTGCCAGCAGCGCAAGACATAACACCGGGGAGCTGTTTTTT	CASSARHNTGELFF
.	16	TRBV6-5	few	TRBJ2-7	TGTGCCAGCAGTTACGGGAGTGGCCTAGCGCATTACGAGCAGTACTTC	CASSYGSGLAHYEQYF
TRBD2	14	TRBV20-1	.	TRBJ2-7	TGCAGTGCCAGTACCCTAGCGGGAATATACGAGCAGTACTTC	CSASTLAGIYEQYF